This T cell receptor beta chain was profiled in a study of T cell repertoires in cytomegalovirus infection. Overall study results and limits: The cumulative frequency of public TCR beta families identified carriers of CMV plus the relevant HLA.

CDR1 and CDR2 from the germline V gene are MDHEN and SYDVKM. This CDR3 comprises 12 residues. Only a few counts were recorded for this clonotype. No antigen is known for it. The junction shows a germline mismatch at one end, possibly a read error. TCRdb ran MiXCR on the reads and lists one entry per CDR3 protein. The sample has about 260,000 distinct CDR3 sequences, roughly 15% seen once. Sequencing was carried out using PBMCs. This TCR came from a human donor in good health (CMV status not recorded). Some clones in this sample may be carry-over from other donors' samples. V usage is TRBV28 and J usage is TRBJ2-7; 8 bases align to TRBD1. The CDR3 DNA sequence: TGTGCCAGCAGTTCCGGGACAGGCCTACCGAACTTC. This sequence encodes CASSSGTGLPNF.